The sample holds a few counts of the clone carrying this TCR beta chain. Its antigen is currently unknown. This sample is drawn from a study of blood T cells in healthy people across ages. General study results and limits: As age increased, TCR beta diversity per million T cells fell in a roughly linear fashion.

The sample providers were healthy Caucasian people from Russia, aged roughly 6 to 90. Primed by a sample-barcoded 5' primer and a J-beta primer mix, a second PCR proceeded for 7 to 11 cycles. TCRdb analysed the 5' RACE reads with MiXCR anew, one entry per CDR3 protein. The sample contains about a million distinct CDR3 sequences, under 40% of which appear only once. The sequence derives from a man aged 18 to 29 in good health. Sequences were obtained from blood.

The CDR3 nucleotides are TGTGCCAGCGAATCGTTGGGGGAGACCCAGTACTTC. It specifies CASESLGETQYF. This sequence joins TRBV3-1 and TRBJ2-5; D remains ambiguous. Germline lookup yields CDR1 LGHDT and CDR2 YNNKEL (reference sequence). V was cut by 8 bases and J by 5 bases, with 12 bases left in between. The CDR3 covers 12 residues.